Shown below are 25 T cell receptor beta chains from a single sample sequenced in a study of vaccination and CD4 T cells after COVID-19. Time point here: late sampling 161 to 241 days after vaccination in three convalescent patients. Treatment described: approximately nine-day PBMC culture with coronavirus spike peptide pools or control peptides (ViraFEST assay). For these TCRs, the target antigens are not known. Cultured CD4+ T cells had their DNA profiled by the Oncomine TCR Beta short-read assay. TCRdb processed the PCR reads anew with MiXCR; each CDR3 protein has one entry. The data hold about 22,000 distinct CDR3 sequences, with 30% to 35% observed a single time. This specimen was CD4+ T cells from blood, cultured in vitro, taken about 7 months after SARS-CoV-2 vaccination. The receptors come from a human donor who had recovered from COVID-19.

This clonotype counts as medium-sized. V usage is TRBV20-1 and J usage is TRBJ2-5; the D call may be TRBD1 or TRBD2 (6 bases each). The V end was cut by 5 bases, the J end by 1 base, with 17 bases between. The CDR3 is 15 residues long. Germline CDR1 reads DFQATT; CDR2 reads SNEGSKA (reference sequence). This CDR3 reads CSAPGAQGFQETQYF. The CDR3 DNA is TGCAGTGCTCCGGGGGCCCAGGGCTTCCAAGAGACCCAGTACTTC.

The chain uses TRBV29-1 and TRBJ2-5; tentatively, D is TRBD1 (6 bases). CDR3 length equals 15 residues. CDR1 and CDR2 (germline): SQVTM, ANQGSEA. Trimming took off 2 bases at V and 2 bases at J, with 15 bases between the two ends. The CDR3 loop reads CSVEPTQGGQETQYF. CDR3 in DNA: TGCAGCGTTGAACCAACACAGGGTGGGCAAGAGACCCAGTACTTC.

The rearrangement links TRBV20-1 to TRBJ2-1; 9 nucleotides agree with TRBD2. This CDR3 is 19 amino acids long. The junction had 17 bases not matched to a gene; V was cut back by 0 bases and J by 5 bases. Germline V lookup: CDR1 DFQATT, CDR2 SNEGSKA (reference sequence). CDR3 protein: CSARDWTLLAGGLDNEQFF. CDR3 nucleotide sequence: TGCAGTGCTAGAGATTGGACTCTCCTGGCGGGAGGGTTGGACAATGAGCAGTTCTTC.

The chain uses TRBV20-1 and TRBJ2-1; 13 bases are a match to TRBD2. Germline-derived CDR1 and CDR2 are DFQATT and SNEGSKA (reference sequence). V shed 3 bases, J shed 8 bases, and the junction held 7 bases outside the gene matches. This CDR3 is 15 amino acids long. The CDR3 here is CSASTSGRALYEQFF. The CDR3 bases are TGCAGTGCTAGCACTAGCGGGAGGGCCCTCTATGAGCAGTTCTTC.

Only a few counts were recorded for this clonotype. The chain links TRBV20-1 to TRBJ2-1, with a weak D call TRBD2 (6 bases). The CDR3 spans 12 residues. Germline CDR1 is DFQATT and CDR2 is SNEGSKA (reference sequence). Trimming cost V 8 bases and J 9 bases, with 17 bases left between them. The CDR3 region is CSSRGSRIEQFF. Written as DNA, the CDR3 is TGCAGTTCCCGGGGGAGCAGGATTGAGCAGTTCTTC.

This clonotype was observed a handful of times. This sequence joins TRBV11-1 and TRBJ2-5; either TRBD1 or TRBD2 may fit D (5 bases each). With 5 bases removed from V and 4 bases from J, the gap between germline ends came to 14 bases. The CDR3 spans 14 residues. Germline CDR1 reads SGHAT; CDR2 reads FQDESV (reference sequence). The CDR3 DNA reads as TGTGCCAGCAGCCCCCGCCTTGGGGGAGAGACCCAGTACTTC. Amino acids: CASSPRLGGETQYF.

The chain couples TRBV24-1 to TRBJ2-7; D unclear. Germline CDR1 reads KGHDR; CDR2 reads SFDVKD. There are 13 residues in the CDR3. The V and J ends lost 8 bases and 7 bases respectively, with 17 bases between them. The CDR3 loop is CATILVPCNEQYF. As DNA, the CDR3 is TGTGCCACCATTCTAGTCCCTTGCAATGAGCAGTACTTC.

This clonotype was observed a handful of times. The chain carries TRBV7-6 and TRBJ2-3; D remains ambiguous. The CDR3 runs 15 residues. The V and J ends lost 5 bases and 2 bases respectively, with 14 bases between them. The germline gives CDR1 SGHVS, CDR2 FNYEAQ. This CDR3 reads CASSPSWDDTDTQYF. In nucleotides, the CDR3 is TGTGCCAGCAGCCCGAGTTGGGATGACACAGATACGCAGTATTTT.

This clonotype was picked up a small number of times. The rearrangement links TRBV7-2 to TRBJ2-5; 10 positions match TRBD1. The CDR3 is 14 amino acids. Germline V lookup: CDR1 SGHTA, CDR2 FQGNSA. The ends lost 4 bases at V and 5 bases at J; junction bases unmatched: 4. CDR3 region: CASSSRQGAETQYF. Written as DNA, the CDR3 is TGTGCCAGCAGCTCCCGACAGGGGGCGGAGACCCAGTACTTC.

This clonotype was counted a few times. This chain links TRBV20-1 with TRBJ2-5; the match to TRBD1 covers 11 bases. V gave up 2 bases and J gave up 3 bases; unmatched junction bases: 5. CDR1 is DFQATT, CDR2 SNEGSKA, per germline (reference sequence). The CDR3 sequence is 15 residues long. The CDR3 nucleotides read TGCAGTGCTAGATCCGGGACAGGGGGAGAAGAGACCCAGTACTTC. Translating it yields CSARSGTGGEETQYF.

CDR3 sequence (DNA): TGTGCCAGCAGTTTAACAGGCAGGGCAGGCGGCTACACCTTC. It yields the protein CASSLTGRAGGYTF. The chain has TRBV28 and TRBJ1-2, with D possibly being TRBD1 (5 bases). Trimming left V 2 bases short and J 8 bases short, with 15 bases between. Germline V gene sequence: CDR1 MDHEN, CDR2 SYDVKM. There are 14 residues in the CDR3.

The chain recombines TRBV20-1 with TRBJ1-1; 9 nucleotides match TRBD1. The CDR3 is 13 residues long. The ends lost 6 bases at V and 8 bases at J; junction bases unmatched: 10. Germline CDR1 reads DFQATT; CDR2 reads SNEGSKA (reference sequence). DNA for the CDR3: TGCAGTGCGGATACCGGGACAGGGAGCGAAGCTTTCTTT. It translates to CSADTGTGSEAFF.

CDR3 region: CASRHSGFETQYF. In nucleotides, the CDR3 is TGTGCCAGCAGACACAGCGGGTTCGAGACCCAGTACTTC. The chain links TRBV6-2 or TRBV6-3 to TRBJ2-5; TRBD2 is a possible D gene (6 bases). The CDR3 contains 13 residues. CDR1 and CDR2 from the germline V gene are MNHEY and SVGEGT. The V end lost 6 bases, the J end lost 5 bases, and 13 bases lay between the germline ends.

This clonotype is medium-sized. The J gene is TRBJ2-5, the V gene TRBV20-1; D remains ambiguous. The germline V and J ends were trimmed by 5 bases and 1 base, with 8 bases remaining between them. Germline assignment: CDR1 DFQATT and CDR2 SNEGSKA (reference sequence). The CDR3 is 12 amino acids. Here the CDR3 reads CSAEVVQETQYF. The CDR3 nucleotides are TGCAGTGCTGAGGTAGTCCAAGAGACCCAGTACTTC.

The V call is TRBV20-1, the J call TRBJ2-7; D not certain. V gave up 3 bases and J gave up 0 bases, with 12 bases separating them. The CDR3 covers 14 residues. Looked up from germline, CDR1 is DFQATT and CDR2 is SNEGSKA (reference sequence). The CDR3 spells CSARLVIRSYEQYF. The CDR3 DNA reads TGCAGTGCTAGGCTGGTGATTCGCTCCTACGAGCAGTACTTC.

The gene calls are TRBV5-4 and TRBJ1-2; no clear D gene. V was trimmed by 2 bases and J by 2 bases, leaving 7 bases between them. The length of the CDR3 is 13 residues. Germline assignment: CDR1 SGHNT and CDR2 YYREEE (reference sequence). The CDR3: CASSFTGNYGYTF. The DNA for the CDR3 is TGTGCCAGCAGCTTTACCGGAAACTATGGCTACACCTTC.

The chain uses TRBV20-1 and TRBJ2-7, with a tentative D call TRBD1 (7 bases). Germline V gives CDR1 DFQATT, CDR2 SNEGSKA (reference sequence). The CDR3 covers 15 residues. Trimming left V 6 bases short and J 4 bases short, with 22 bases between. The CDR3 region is CSAMPTGPTRYEQYF. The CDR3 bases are TGCAGTGCCATGCCGACAGGGCCGACTAGGTACGAGCAGTACTTC.

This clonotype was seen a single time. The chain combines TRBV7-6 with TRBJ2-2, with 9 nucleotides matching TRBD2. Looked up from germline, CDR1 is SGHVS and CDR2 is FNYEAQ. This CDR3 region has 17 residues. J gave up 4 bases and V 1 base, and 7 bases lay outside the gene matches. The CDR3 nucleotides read TGTGCCAGCAGCTTAGTACCCATGACTAGCGGCACCGGGGAGCTGTTTTTT. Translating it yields CASSLVPMTSGTGELFF.

The CDR3 here is CSGTRGGETQYF. In DNA, the CDR3 is TGCAGCGGAACCAGGGGGGGAGAGACCCAGTACTTC. The rearrangement links TRBV29-1 to TRBJ2-5; D possibly matches TRBD1 or TRBD2 (7 bases each). V shed 7 bases and J shed 4 bases, with 13 bases lying between them. CDR3 length: 12 amino acids. Looked up from germline, CDR1 is SQVTM and CDR2 is ANQGSEA.

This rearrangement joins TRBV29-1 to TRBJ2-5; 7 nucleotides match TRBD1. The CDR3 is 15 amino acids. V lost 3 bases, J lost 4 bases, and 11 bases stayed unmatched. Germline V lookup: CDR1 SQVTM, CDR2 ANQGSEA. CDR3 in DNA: TGCAGCGTTGACGAGGCACAGGGGTTCCGAGAGACCCAGTACTTC. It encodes CSVDEAQGFRETQYF. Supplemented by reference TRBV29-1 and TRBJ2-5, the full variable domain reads SAVISQKPSRDICQRGTSLTIQCQVDSQVTMMFWYRQQPGQSLTLIATANQGSEATYESGFVIDKFPISRPNLTFSTLTVSNMSPEDSSIYLCSVDEAQGFRETQYFGPGTRLLVL.

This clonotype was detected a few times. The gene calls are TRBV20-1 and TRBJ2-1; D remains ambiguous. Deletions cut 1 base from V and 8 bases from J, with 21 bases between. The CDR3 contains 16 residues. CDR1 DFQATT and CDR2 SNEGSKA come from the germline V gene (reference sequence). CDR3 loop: CSARGIDSPLRDEQFF. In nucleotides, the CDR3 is TGCAGTGCTAGAGGGATAGACTCTCCTTTGCGCGATGAGCAGTTCTTC.

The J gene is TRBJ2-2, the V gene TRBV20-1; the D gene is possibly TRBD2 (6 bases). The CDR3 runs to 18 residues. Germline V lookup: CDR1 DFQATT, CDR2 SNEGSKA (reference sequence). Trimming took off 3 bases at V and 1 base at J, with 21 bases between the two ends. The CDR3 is CSARSLQSGSGNTGELFF. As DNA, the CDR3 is TGCAGTGCTAGGTCCCTTCAAAGCGGGTCCGGGAACACCGGGGAGCTGTTTTTT.

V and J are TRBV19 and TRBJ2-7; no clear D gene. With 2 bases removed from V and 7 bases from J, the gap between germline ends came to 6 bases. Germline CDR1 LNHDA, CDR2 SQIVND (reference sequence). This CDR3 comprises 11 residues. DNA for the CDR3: TGTGCCAGTAGTATATTTGGTGAGCAGTACTTC. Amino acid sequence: CASSIFGEQYF. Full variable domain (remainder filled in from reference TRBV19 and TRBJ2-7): DGGITQSPKYLFRKEGQNVTLSCEQNLNHDAMYWYRQDPGQGLRLIYYSQIVNDFQKGDIAEGYSVSREKKESFPLTVTSAQKNPTAFYLCASSIFGEQYFGPGTRLTVT.

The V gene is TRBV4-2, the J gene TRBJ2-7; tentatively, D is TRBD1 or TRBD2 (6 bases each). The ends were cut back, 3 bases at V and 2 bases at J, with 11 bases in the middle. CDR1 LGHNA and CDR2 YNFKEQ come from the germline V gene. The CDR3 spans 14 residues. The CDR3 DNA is TGTGCCAGCAGCCAGACGGGGGCGACCTACGAGCAGTACTTC. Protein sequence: CASSQTGATYEQYF.

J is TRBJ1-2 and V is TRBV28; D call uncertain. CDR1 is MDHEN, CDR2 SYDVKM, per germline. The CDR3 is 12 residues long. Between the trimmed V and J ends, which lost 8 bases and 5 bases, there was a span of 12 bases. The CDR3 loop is CASRASYYGYTF. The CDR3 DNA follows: TGTGCCAGCCGGGCCTCGTATTATGGCTACACCTTC.